This TCR beta chain is drawn from a study of blood T cell repertoires in COVID-19. Study at large: PBMCs, B-cell-depleted T cells, or T cells were the source of the cDNA or gDNA that made up the material.

CDR1 MGHRA and CDR2 YSYEKL come from the germline V gene. Losses at the gene ends were 1 base for V and 1 base for J; bases not matched to a gene: 2. There are 16 residues in the CDR3. Authors' processing steps: The authors estimated nucleated cell counts from reference gene primer amplification. Produced via immunoSEQ multiplex PCR; TCRdb's table is partial and in-frame only. The V and J calls and clone size were taken over from that table, and D and trimming were inferred from the DNA. This sample has 25,000 to 35,000 clones, with 80% to 90% found just once. The sequenced sample was peripheral blood. The J gene is TRBJ2-1, the V gene TRBV4-1; 9 bases fit TRBD2. The TCR comes from a human donor in a cohort sampled during active COVID-19. CDR3 sequence reads: CASSQALAGSYNEQFF. The CDR3 DNA reads as TGCGCCAGCAGCCAAGCCCTAGCGGGATCCTACAATGAGCAGTTCTTC.